These 2 T cell receptor beta chains share one sample of origin, sequenced in a study of tumor-infiltrating lymphocytes in primary liver carcinoma. Making TCR beta cDNA involved approximately 0.5 ug total RNA and a constant-region primer. Three nested multiplex PCR rounds, a slightly modified ARM-PCR, produced the libraries for TCR beta. PCR rounds one and two used TRBV1-TRBV30 forward primers with a C-beta reverse primer for roughly 9 cycles each. TCRdb reprocessed the multiplex PCR reads via MiXCR and lists one record per CDR3 protein. The sample has about 120,000 distinct CDR3 sequences, under 70% seen once. Unsorted bulk tissue of roughly 18-32 mg yielded co-extracted RNA and DNA. Sequencing was performed on tumor-adjacent normal liver tissue. The receptor set was obtained from a woman between 55 and 75 years old with primary liver carcinoma and hepatitis B virus infection.

V gene TRBV7-8 combines with J gene TRBJ2-1; unclear D gene. Per the germline V gene, CDR1 is SGHVS and CDR2 is FQNEAQ. Trimming left V 1 base short and J 13 bases short, with 11 bases between. This CDR3 region has 12 residues. In DNA, the CDR3 is TGTGCCAGCAGCTTAGGTCTTGGCGAACAGTTCTTC. This codes for CASSLGLGEQFF.

There are many counts of this clonotype. The chain combines TRBV7-8 with TRBJ1-1; D is ambiguous. V was trimmed by 1 base and J by 1 base, leaving 10 bases between them. The CDR3 runs 15 residues. CDR1 is SGHVS, CDR2 FQNEAQ, per germline. The CDR3 sequence: CASSLGGFKNTEAFF. CDR3 DNA: TGTGCCAGCAGCTTAGGAGGGTTTAAGAACACTGAAGCTTTCTTT.